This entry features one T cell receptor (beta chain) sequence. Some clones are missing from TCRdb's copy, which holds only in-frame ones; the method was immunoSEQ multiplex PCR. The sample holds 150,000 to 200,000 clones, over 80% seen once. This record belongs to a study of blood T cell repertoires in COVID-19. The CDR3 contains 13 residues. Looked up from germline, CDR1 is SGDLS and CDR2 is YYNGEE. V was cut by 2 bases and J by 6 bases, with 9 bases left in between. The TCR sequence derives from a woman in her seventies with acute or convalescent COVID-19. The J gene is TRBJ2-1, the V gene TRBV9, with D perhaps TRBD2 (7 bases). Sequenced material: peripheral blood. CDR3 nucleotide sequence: TGTGCCAGCAGCGTGGCGGGGGCCAATGAGCAGTTCTTC. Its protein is CASSVAGANEQFF.